Listed here is a single T cell receptor (beta chain). Its antigen is undetermined. This sample is drawn from a study of T cell responses to AZD1222 COVID-19 vaccine. Study conclusions and caveats: Repertoire sampling occurred only after the peak T cell response. Close to half of spike-specific TCRs reportedly recognize unmutated variant regions.

TCRdb's copy holds only in-frame clones and misses some; the assay was immunoSEQ multiplex PCR. The data hold 110,000 to 150,000 clones, with about 90% observed a single time. The germline V gene encodes CDR1 SNHLY and CDR2 FYNNEI. Between the trimmed V and J ends, which lost 5 bases and 4 bases, there was a span of 11 bases. The CDR3 is made up of 14 amino acids. This TCR derives from an adult who received the AZD1222 COVID-19 vaccine. The sequencing here drew on peripheral blood, taken 28 days after the second AZD1222 dose. The chain uses TRBV2 and TRBJ2-2; D possibly matches TRBD1 or TRBD2 (5 bases each). CDR3 region: CASSPGRLTGELFF. Written as DNA, the CDR3 is TGTGCCAGCAGTCCGGGACGGCTCACCGGGGAGCTGTTTTTT.